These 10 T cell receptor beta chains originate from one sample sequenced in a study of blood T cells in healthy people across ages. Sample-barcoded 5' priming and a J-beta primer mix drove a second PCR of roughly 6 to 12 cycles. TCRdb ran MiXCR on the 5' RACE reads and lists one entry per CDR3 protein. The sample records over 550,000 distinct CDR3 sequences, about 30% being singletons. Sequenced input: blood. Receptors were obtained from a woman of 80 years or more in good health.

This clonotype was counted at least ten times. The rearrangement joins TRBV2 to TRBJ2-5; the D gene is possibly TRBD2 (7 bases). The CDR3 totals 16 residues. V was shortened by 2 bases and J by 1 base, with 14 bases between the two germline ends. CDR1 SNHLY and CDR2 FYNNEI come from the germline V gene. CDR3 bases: TGTGCCAGCAGTGAAATAGGGAGGGGGTTCCAAGAGACCCAGTACTTC. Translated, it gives CASSEIGRGFQETQYF.

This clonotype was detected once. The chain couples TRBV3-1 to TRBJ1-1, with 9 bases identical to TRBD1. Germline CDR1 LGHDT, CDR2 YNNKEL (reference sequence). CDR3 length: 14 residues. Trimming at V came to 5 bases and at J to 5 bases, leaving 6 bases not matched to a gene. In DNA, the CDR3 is TGTGCCAGCAGCGCGGGACAGGGACAAACTGAAGCTTTCTTT. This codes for CASSAGQGQTEAFF.

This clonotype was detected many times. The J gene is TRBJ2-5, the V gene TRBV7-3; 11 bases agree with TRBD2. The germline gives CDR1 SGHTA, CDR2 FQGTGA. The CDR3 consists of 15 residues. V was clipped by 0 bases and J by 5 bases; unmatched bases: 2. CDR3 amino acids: CASSLTGTSGETQYF. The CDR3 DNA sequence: TGTGCCAGCAGCTTAACGGGGACTAGCGGCGAGACCCAGTACTTC. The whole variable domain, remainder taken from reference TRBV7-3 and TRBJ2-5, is GAGVSQTPSNKVTEKGKYVELRCDPISGHTALYWYRQSLGQGPEFLIYFQGTGAADDSGLPNDRFFAVRPEGSVSTLKIQRTERGDSAVYLCASSLTGTSGETQYFGPGTRLLVL.

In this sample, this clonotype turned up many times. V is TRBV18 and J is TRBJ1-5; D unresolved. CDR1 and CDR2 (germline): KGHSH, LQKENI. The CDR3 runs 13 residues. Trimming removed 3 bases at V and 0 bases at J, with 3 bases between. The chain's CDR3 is CASSPHSNQPQHF. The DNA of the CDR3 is TGTGCCAGCTCACCGCATAGCAATCAGCCCCAGCATTTT. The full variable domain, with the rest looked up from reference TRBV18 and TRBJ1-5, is NAGVMQNPRHLVRRRGQEARLRCSPMKGHSHVYWYRQLPEEGLKFMVYLQKENIIDESGMPKERFSAEFPKEGPSILRIQQVVRGDSAAYFCASSPHSNQPQHFGDGTRLSIL.

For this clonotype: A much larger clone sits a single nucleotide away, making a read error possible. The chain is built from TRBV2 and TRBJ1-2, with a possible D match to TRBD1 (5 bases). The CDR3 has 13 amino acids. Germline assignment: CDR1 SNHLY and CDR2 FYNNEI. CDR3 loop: CAGSEARGRGYTF. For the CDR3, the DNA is TGTGCCGGCAGTGAAGCGCGGGGCAGAGGCTACACCTTC.

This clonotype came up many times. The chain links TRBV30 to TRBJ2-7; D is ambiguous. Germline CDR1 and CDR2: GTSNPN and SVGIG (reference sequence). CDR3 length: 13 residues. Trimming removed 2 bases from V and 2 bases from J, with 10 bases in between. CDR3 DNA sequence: TGTGCCTGGAGTCCAACAGTTGCCTACGAGCAGTACTTC. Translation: CAWSPTVAYEQYF. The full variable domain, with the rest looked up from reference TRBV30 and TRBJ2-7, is SQTIHQWPATLVQPVGSPLSLECTVEGTSNPNLYWYRQAAGRGLQLLFYSVGIGQISSEVPQNLSASRPQDRQFILSSKKLLLSDSGFYLCAWSPTVAYEQYFGPGTRLTVT.

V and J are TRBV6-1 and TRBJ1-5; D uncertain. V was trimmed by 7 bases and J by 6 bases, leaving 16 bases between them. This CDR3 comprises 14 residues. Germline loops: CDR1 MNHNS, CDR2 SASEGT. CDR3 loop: CASTEGGLGQPQHF. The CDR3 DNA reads TGTGCCAGCACCGAAGGCGGGCTGGGTCAGCCCCAGCATTTT.

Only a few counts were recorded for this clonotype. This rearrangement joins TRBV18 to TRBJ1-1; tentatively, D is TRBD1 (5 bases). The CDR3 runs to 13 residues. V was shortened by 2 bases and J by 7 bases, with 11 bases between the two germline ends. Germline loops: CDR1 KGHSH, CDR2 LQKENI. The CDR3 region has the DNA TGTGCCAGCTCACCAGGGACGGCCCGTGAAGCTTTCTTT. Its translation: CASSPGTAREAFF.

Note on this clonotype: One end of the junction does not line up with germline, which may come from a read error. The CDR3 sequence is CASSLALAGGRTTGTQYF. The CDR3 DNA follows: TGTGCCAGCAGCTTAGCGCTGGCAGGGGGACGGACCACAGGTACGCAGTATTTT. This chain uses TRBV7-2 with TRBJ2-3; 7 bases agree with TRBD1. Germline V gene sequence: CDR1 SGHTA, CDR2 FQGNSA. CDR3 length: 18 residues.

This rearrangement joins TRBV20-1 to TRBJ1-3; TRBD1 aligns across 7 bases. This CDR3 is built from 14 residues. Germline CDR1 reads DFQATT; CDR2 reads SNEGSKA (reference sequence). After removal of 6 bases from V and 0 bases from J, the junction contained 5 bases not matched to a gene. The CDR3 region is CSAPTGYSGNTIYF. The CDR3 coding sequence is TGCAGTGCGCCGACAGGGTACTCTGGAAACACCATATATTTT.